This T cell receptor (beta chain) was sequenced for a study of cytomegalovirus exposure and HLA in healthy donors. Notes on this clone: As yet, its antigen is unknown.

Notes on the study in general: Associated with cytomegalovirus, according to the listing, were about 160 TCR beta chains. Despite most TCR sequences being rare, some public TCRs occurred in many donors.

The CDR3 is 14 amino acids. Trimming cost V 5 bases and J 4 bases; bases outside gene matches: 6. Germline CDR1 and CDR2: MNHEY and SVGAGI. TCRdb's copy holds only in-frame clones and misses some; the assay was immunoSEQ multiplex PCR. The sample yields around 220,000 clones, about 86% seen once. The chain carries TRBV6-5 and TRBJ2-7; 9 nucleotides match TRBD2. The clonotype was recovered from a woman between 18 and 29 years old in good health and CMV-seronegative. What was sequenced was PBMCs. The CDR3 sequence: CASSEIAGAYEQYF. As DNA, the CDR3 is TGTGCCAGCAGTGAAATAGCGGGAGCATACGAGCAGTACTTC.